The source of this TCR beta chain is a study of blood T cells in healthy people across ages (dated by TCRdb to between 2014 and 2017). In the study overall: In model experiments, roughly one uniquely barcoded TCR beta cDNA molecule per two T cells was captured by template switching. Four age groups were formed from the donors: young (average about 16 years), middle-aged (approximately 39), aged (roughly 58) and long-lived (approximately 80). For two donors (one aged 18 to 29 and one aged 80 or older), the study analyzed two additional independent replicas of 1 million unique cDNA reads from the same blood draw. To avoid experimental bias, donors of different ages were distributed randomly across sequencing lanes. To track age-related changes in TCR beta repertoire diversity, the study relied on deep sequencing normalized with unique cDNA molecular identifiers. Overall study results and their limits: Compared with the aged group, the long-lived group had more naive CD4+ T cells, fewer expanded clones and increased TCR diversity, a pattern suggesting age selection. A strong correlation was found between observed TCR beta diversity and the percentage of naive T cells measured by flow cytometry. As age increased, observed TCR beta diversity per million T cells dropped in a roughly linear way, and a significant reduction was already evident by age roughly 36. Because the CMV infection status of the donors was unknown, age-related changes in expanded clonotypes may potentially have been confounded. Estimates of total diversity from one million sequenced T cells were regarded as lower bounds and underestimates. Conclusive comparison of naive and antigen-experienced compartments was prevented by the profiling of bulk unsorted PBMCs.

In this sample, this clonotype turned up a few times. Its binding antigen is unknown. Within one base of it there is no much larger clone, and no base qualities were kept. Donors were roughly 40 systemically healthy Caucasian individuals from Russia aged roughly 6 to 100 years. Each donor gave 9 to 10 milliliters of peripheral blood, collected into EDTA-treated Vacutainer tubes. Ficoll-Paque density-gradient centrifugation was used to isolate PBMCs, with at least 6 million obtained per sample. Total RNA was extracted from PBMCs with Trizol reagent, with at least 6 micrograms obtained per sample. For every donor, flow cytometry on a PBMC aliquot measured the percentage of naive CD45RAhigh/CD27high T cells. The V end loses 2 bases and the J end loses 6 bases, and a stretch of 16 bases separates them. Counted from cysteine to phenylalanine, this CDR3 has 15 amino acids. This entry keeps only the CDR3 DNA: 45 bases, framed from base 1.

The protocol used for the library was 5' RACE. Sequencing relied on an Illumina HiSeq 2500. A second PCR of roughly 7 to 11 cycles was performed with a sample-barcoded 5' primer and a J-beta primer mix. A template-switch 5' adaptor carrying 12 random nucleotides introduced a unique molecular identifier onto each TCR beta cDNA molecule. Each sample yielded at least 2.5 million CDR3-containing paired-end reads. First-strand cDNA was synthesized from all RNA with the Mint cDNA synthesis kit, primed by a TRBC-specific oligonucleotide. Following uracil-DNA glycosylase treatment, all cDNA underwent a first 18-cycle PCR with the universal primers M1SS and BC2_uni_R. Processing in the source paper ran as follows. Normalization of each sample was performed by random selection of 1 million high-quality reads, each carrying a distinct molecular identifier. Reads with shared molecular identifiers were discarded instead of being binned into consensus sequences. MiTCR, with a Q25 quality threshold and the strictest error-elimination algorithm, was used for CDR3 identification, clonotype clustering and error correction. A nonparametric unseen species model using Euler transformation provided a lower-bound estimate of total TCR beta diversity. TCRdb cleaned the public reads at Q25 with fastp, built clones with MiXCR and kept in-frame beta chains. CDR3 protein sequences are deduplicated, and each keeps its most common genes and DNA. The V and J calls follow TCRdb's processing rather than the paper's. A total of roughly 1,500,000 distinct CDR3 sequences appear in this sample, approximately 40% of them only once. Under 8% of the sample goes to the ten largest clones.

The V and J segments used are TRBV12-3 or TRBV12-4 and TRBJ1-2; tentative D gene TRBD1, with 6 bases matching. The sample comprised blood. The sequence came from a woman aged 18-29 years in good health. This receptor carries the CDR3 CASSLSDGGPNGYTF. The base sequence is TGTGCCAGCAGTTTAAGTGACGGGGGGCCAAATGGCTACACCTTC.